These 32 T cell receptor beta chains came from one sample sequenced in a study of cytomegalovirus exposure and HLA in healthy donors. PCR involved 60 Vbeta and 13 Jbeta primers. The repertoire was sequenced with immunoSEQ multiplex PCR; TCRdb's copy has only in-frame clones and lacks some. Among more than 90,000 clones listed, around four fifths were seen once. The sequencing sample was made of PBMCs. The source of these receptors is a woman in her thirties or forties in good health and CMV-seronegative.

This clone showed up just a few times. The J gene is TRBJ2-2, the V gene TRBV6-5, with 7 bases identical to TRBD1. CDR3 length: 15 amino acids. V lost 6 bases, J lost 3 bases, and 7 bases stayed unmatched. Germline CDR1 reads MNHEY; CDR2 reads SVGAGI. The CDR3 loop reads CASSYRGADTGELFF. CDR3 DNA sequence: TGTGCCAGCAGCTACAGGGGCGCGGACACCGGGGAGCTGTTTTTT.

CDR3 DNA: TGTGCCAGCAGTCAAAGAGGACAGGGAGAAGCTTTCTTT. It is translated as CASSQRGQGEAFF. This chain links TRBV7-2 with TRBJ1-1; the match to TRBD1 covers 8 bases. The CDR3 is 13 amino acids. The germline V gene encodes CDR1 SGHTA and CDR2 FQGNSA. Trimming removed 6 bases from V and 8 bases from J; junction bases left unmatched: 8.

The chain is built from TRBV6-1 and TRBJ2-7; weak D call: TRBD1 (6 bases). The CDR3 contains 16 residues. Germline assignment: CDR1 MNHNS and CDR2 SASEGT. V dropped 1 base and J dropped 1 base, with 14 bases sitting between them. CDR3 sequence reads: CASSEDGDKPSYEQYF. The CDR3 DNA sequence: TGTGCCAGCAGTGAAGATGGGGACAAACCTTCCTACGAGCAGTACTTC.

This clone was seen a single time. The chain recombines TRBV28 with TRBJ2-7; tentatively, D is TRBD1 (7 bases). V was clipped by 6 bases and J by 0 bases, with 15 bases between them. Germline lookup yields CDR1 MDHEN and CDR2 SYDVKM. CDR3 length: 15 amino acids. The CDR3 is CASSPWGDSSYEQYF. The DNA for the CDR3 is TGTGCCAGCAGCCCCTGGGGGGACAGCTCCTACGAGCAGTACTTC. Variable domain in full (rest from reference TRBV28 and TRBJ2-7): DVKVTQSSRYLVKRTGEKVFLECVQDMDHENMFWYRQDPGLGLRLIYFSYDVKMKEKGDIPEGYSVSREKKERFSLILESASTNQTSMYLCASSPWGDSSYEQYFGPGTRLTVT.

J is TRBJ1-5 and V is TRBV19; TRBD1 is a possible D gene (5 bases). The CDR3 is 13 amino acids. In germline, CDR1 is LNHDA, CDR2 SQIVND (reference sequence). Deletions cut 4 bases from V and 15 bases from J, with 19 bases between. DNA of the CDR3: TGTGCCAGTAGTACCAAGACAGTCATGCCTCTGCATTTT. Its protein is CASSTKTVMPLHF.

This chain uses TRBV5-1 with TRBJ2-3; tentative D call: TRBD2 (6 bases). The CDR3 runs 14 residues. Trimming pared 6 bases from V and 4 bases from J, leaving 15 bases between. Germline V gene sequence: CDR1 SGHRS, CDR2 YFSETQ. The CDR3 region is CASMRRDGSDTQYF. CDR3 in DNA: TGCGCCAGCATGCGGCGGGATGGTTCAGATACGCAGTATTTT.

This sequence joins TRBV14 and TRBJ2-5; D remains ambiguous. V lost 3 bases and J 5 bases, leaving 4 bases between the germline ends. Germline values: CDR1 SGHDN, CDR2 FVKESK. The CDR3 has 11 residues. The CDR3 is CASSHSETQYF. CDR3 bases: TGTGCCAGCAGCCATAGCGAGACCCAGTACTTC. Complete variable domain (other parts from reference TRBV14 and TRBJ2-5): EAGVTQFPSHSVIEKGQTVTLRCDPISGHDNLYWYRRVMGKEIKFLLHFVKESKQDESGMPNNRFLAERTGGTYSTLKVQPAELEDSGVYFCASSHSETQYFGPGTRLLVL.

The chain uses TRBV28 and TRBJ2-7; a weak D match, TRBD1 (5 bases). The CDR3 is 12 residues long. Per germline, CDR1 MDHEN and CDR2 SYDVKM. Trimming pared 3 bases from V and 6 bases from J, leaving 9 bases between. CDR3 sequence: CASSLIRAEQYF. Here the CDR3 DNA reads TGTGCCAGCAGTTTGATCAGGGCCGAGCAGTACTTC. The entire variable domain, with the rest obtained from reference TRBV28 and TRBJ2-7, is as follows: DVKVTQSSRYLVKRTGEKVFLECVQDMDHENMFWYRQDPGLGLRLIYFSYDVKMKEKGDIPEGYSVSREKKERFSLILESASTNQTSMYLCASSLIRAEQYFGPGTRLTVT.

V gene TRBV27 combines with J gene TRBJ2-1; D call uncertain. The V end lost 3 bases, the J end lost 4 bases, and 10 bases lay between the germline ends. The CDR3 has 14 residues. Germline V CDR1 and CDR2: MNHEY, SMNVEV (reference sequence). The CDR3 DNA sequence: TGTGCCAGCAGTTTCCGACTGAGATACAATGAGCAGTTCTTC. Translation: CASSFRLRYNEQFF.

The V call is TRBV27, the J call TRBJ2-3, with TRBD2 matching 10 bases. Germline values: CDR1 MNHEY, CDR2 SMNVEV (reference sequence). The trim removed 0 bases at V and 5 bases at J, leaving 11 bases unmatched. CDR3 length: 18 amino acids. The CDR3 nucleotides read TGTGCCAGCAGTTTATCGGGGAAAGCGGGAGGGCCCAGAGATACGCAGTATTTT. It specifies CASSLSGKAGGPRDTQYF.

The V and J genes are TRBV5-4 and TRBJ2-7; no clear D. Germline V gives CDR1 SGHNT, CDR2 YYREEE (reference sequence). V shed 0 bases and J shed 7 bases, with 11 bases lying between them. The CDR3 runs 13 residues. The CDR3 spells CASSLGANSEQYF. The CDR3 DNA follows: TGTGCCAGCAGCTTGGGGGCAAACTCTGAGCAGTACTTC.

V usage is TRBV5-1 and J usage is TRBJ2-1; 9 bases are a match to TRBD2. Germline values: CDR1 SGHRS, CDR2 YFSETQ. Trimming cost V 2 bases and J 8 bases; bases outside gene matches: 8. The length of the CDR3 is 15 residues. Here the CDR3 reads CASSFGTSRFYEQFF. CDR3 DNA: TGCGCCAGCAGCTTCGGGACTAGCAGGTTTTATGAGCAGTTCTTC.

The sample holds one count of this clone. Compared with germline, one end of the junction differs, possibly owing to a read error. The chain combines TRBV7-9 with TRBJ1-3; D ambiguous. CDR1 and CDR2 (germline): SEHNR, FQNEAQ (reference sequence). The CDR3 contains 16 residues. This CDR3 is CSSSLATFFSGNTIYF. The CDR3 coding sequence is TGTTCCAGCAGCTTAGCCACATTCTTCTCTGGAAACACCATATATTTT.

The genes are TRBV29-1 and TRBJ2-5; no definite D call. Judging by the DNA end, TRBJ2-7 fits better; the J call may be wrong. The CDR3 totals 11 residues. CDR1 and CDR2 from the germline V gene are SQVTM and ANQGSEA. In DNA form, the CDR3 reads TGCAGCGTTGAAGTCCTAGGCGAGCAGTACTTC. It encodes CSVEVLGEQYF.

This CDR3 is CAGTPTGYTEAFF. CDR3 sequence (DNA): TGTGCCGGCACCCCGACAGGGTACACTGAAGCTTTCTTT. This chain uses TRBV27 with TRBJ1-1; TRBD1 matches at 7 bases. With 11 bases clipped from V and 3 bases from J, the junction kept 9 bases outside the gene matches. From germline, CDR1 is MNHEY and CDR2 SMNVEV (reference sequence). The CDR3 is 13 residues long.

The chain combines TRBV13 with TRBJ2-2; 9 bases agree with TRBD2. Losses at the gene ends were 2 bases for V and 6 bases for J; bases not matched to a gene: 10. This CDR3 is built from 17 residues. Germline CDR1 is PRHDT and CDR2 is FYEKMQ (reference sequence). The CDR3 nucleotides read TGTGCCAGCAGCTTACCCCTTAGCGGGAGATTCCCCGGGGAGCTGTTTTTT. This gives the protein CASSLPLSGRFPGELFF. The full variable domain, with the rest looked up from reference TRBV13 and TRBJ2-2, is AAGVIQSPRHLIKEKRETATLKCYPIPRHDTVYWYQQGPGQDPQFLISFYEKMQSDKGSIPDRFSAQQFSDYHSELNMSSLELGDSALYFCASSLPLSGRFPGELFFGEGSRLTVL.

The chain joins TRBV19 to TRBJ1-4; 9 nucleotides match TRBD1. V was clipped by 5 bases and J by 8 bases; unmatched bases: 12. This CDR3 spans 16 amino acids. Germline-derived CDR1 and CDR2 are LNHDA and SQIVND (reference sequence). The CDR3 bases are TGTGCCAGTAGTCTACCGACAGGGGGACATGAGGAAAAACTGTTTTTT. Protein product: CASSLPTGGHEEKLFF.

The J gene is TRBJ1-2, the V gene TRBV27; D unclear. Trimming left V 6 bases short and J 0 bases short, with 11 bases between. The CDR3 has 14 residues. The germline gives CDR1 MNHEY, CDR2 SMNVEV (reference sequence). The CDR3 bases are TGTGCCAGCAGCCAAGACATGTCTAACTATGGCTACACCTTC. The encoded protein is CASSQDMSNYGYTF.

The rearrangement uses TRBV28 and TRBJ2-7, with 9 positions matching TRBD1. Germline V gene sequence: CDR1 MDHEN, CDR2 SYDVKM. V shed 7 bases and J 5 bases; nucleotides not matched to a gene: 9. The CDR3 covers 14 residues. CDR3 nucleotide sequence: TGTGCCAGCAAAGGGGACAGGGAAGTTCACGAGCAGTACTTC. Translation: CASKGDREVHEQYF.

By sample fraction, this clone is medium-sized. The chain couples TRBV27 to TRBJ2-3; 7 nucleotides match TRBD2. The CDR3 contains 16 residues. CDR1 is MNHEY and CDR2 is SMNVEV in the germline V gene (reference sequence). V gave up 6 bases and J gave up 5 bases; unmatched junction bases: 14. This CDR3 reads CASSRPGLGVKDTQYF. In DNA form, the CDR3 reads TGTGCCAGCAGCCGACCTGGACTAGGAGTTAAAGATACGCAGTATTTT.

The chain uses TRBV27 and TRBJ2-4; D may be TRBD2 (5 bases). There are 14 residues in the CDR3. The V end lost 1 base, the J end lost 7 bases, and 11 bases lay between the germline ends. Germline V lookup: CDR1 MNHEY, CDR2 SMNVEV (reference sequence). The CDR3 region is CASSLYPSSNIQYF. For the CDR3, the DNA is TGTGCCAGCAGTTTATACCCTAGCAGTAACATTCAGTACTTC.

The genes are TRBV5-1 and TRBJ2-1; 8 bases align to TRBD2. This CDR3 has 16 residues. V trimming: 4 bases; J trimming: 2 bases; junction bases outside the gene matches: 8. Per germline, CDR1 SGHRS and CDR2 YFSETQ. The CDR3 bases are TGCGCCAGCAGCGCCCGACTAGCGAATACCTACAATGAGCAGTTCTTC. This gives the protein CASSARLANTYNEQFF. Full variable domain (remainder filled in from reference TRBV5-1 and TRBJ2-1): KAGVTQTPRYLIKTRGQQVTLSCSPISGHRSVSWYQQTPGQGLQFLFEYFSETQRNKGNFPGRFSGRQFSNSRSEMNVSTLELGDSALYLCASSARLANTYNEQFFGPGTRLTVL.

The rearrangement joins TRBV25-1 to TRBJ2-6; possibly TRBD1 for D (5 bases). Germline V gene data show CDR1 as MGHDK and CDR2 as SYGVNS. The CDR3 runs 15 residues. Trimming cost V 5 bases and J 0 bases, with 8 bases left between them. CDR3 in amino acids: CASSYRNSGANVLTF. DNA for the CDR3: TGTGCCAGCAGTTACAGGAACTCTGGGGCCAACGTCCTGACTTTC.

The chain uses TRBV10-3 and TRBJ2-2; D is undetermined. The CDR3 totals 14 residues. Germline CDR1 and CDR2: ENHRY and SYGVKD. Deletions cut 0 bases from V and 8 bases from J, with 10 bases between. As DNA, the CDR3 is TGTGCCATCAGTGAGTCGACTCGAGGTGGGGAGCTGTTTTTT. It encodes CAISESTRGGELFF.

In its sample, this clone was seen once. V gene TRBV27 combines with J gene TRBJ2-1, with 11 bases identical to TRBD2. Germline V CDR1 and CDR2: MNHEY, SMNVEV (reference sequence). The CDR3 is 18 residues long. V lost 1 base, J lost 2 bases, and 7 bases stayed unmatched. The CDR3 is CASSLWGLADGAYNEQFF. CDR3 sequence (DNA): TGTGCCAGCAGTTTATGGGGACTAGCGGATGGAGCCTACAATGAGCAGTTCTTC.

The chain employs TRBV2 and TRBJ1-6, with D uncertain. Germline CDR1 reads SNHLY; CDR2 reads FYNNEI. Trimming removed 3 bases at V and 0 bases at J, with 12 bases between. The CDR3 extends over 17 amino acids. CDR3 amino acids: CASSERTVSSYNSPLHF. For the CDR3, the DNA is TGTGCCAGCAGTGAGAGGACTGTGAGCTCCTATAATTCACCCCTCCACTTT.

This clone was detected a few times. V is TRBV5-8 and J is TRBJ1-2; TRBD1 matches at 11 bases. The CDR3 runs 13 residues. Losses at the gene ends were 4 bases for V and 8 bases for J; bases not matched to a gene: 4. Germline CDR1 reads SGHTS; CDR2 reads YDEGEE. The CDR3 DNA is TGTGCCAGCAGCCCGTGGACAGGGGGCGGCTACACCTTC. Its translation: CASSPWTGGGYTF.

The genes are TRBV28 and TRBJ1-5; tentative D call: TRBD1 (6 bases). The CDR3 loop spans 16 amino acids. Trimming pared 3 bases from V and 2 bases from J, leaving 14 bases between. CDR1 MDHEN and CDR2 SYDVKM come from the germline V gene. CDR3 in amino acids: CASSFQRGGGNQPQHF. CDR3 nucleotide sequence: TGTGCCAGCAGTTTCCAGCGGGGGGGCGGCAATCAGCCCCAGCATTTT.

This chain links TRBV18 with TRBJ1-5; 9 nucleotides agree with TRBD1. The CDR3 runs to 13 residues. The germline V gene has CDR1 KGHSH and CDR2 LQKENI. J lost 4 bases, V lost 5 bases, and 0 bases had no gene match. The CDR3 region has the DNA TGTGCCAGCTCAGGACAGGGGAATCAGCCCCAGCATTTT. Encoded protein: CASSGQGNQPQHF. Looking up the rest from reference TRBV18 and TRBJ1-5 gives the full variable domain: NAGVMQNPRHLVRRRGQEARLRCSPMKGHSHVYWYRQLPEEGLKFMVYLQKENIIDESGMPKERFSAEFPKEGPSILRIQQVVRGDSAAYFCASSGQGNQPQHFGDGTRLSIL.

The rearrangement uses TRBV10-3 and TRBJ2-7, with TRBD1 matching 7 bases. The V segment lost 6 bases and the J segment 6 bases; nucleotides outside the gene matches: 8. This CDR3 spans 13 amino acids. CDR1 and CDR2 (germline): ENHRY, SYGVKD. CDR3 DNA sequence: TGTGCCATCAGAACGGACAGGCCGGGCGAGCAGTACTTC. This sequence encodes CAIRTDRPGEQYF.

V usage is TRBV7-9 and J usage is TRBJ2-3; a weak D match, TRBD2 (6 bases). CDR1 is SEHNR and CDR2 is FQNEAQ in the germline V gene (reference sequence). The CDR3 spans 13 residues. Trimming shortened V by 5 bases and J by 4 bases, and 10 bases separated the two germline ends. In DNA, the CDR3 is TGTGCCAGCAGCCCCCCGGGGGCAGATACGCAGTATTTT. Amino acids: CASSPPGADTQYF.

In DNA form, the CDR3 reads TGTGCCAGCAGCTTGGGACTAGCGGGAGGTTTAGAGACCCAGTACTTC. It is translated as CASSLGLAGGLETQYF. This rearrangement joins TRBV5-4 to TRBJ2-5; TRBD2 agrees at 13 bases. The CDR3 covers 16 residues. Germline trimming cut 0 bases from V and 4 bases from J; bases unmatched to any gene: 3. The germline CDR1 and CDR2 sequences are SGHNT and YYREEE (reference sequence).